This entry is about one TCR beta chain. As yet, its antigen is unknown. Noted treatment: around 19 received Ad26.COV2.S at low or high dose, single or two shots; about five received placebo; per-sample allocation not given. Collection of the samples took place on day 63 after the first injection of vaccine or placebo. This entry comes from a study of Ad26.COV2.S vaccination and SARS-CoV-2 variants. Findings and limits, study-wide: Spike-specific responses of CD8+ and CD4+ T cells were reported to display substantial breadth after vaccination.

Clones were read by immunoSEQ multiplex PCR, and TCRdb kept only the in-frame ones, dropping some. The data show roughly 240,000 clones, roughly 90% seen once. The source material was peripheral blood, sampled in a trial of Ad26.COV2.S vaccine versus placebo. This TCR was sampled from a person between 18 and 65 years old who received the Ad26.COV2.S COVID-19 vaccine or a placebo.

CDR3 sequence reads: CASTYGGNTEAFF. The DNA of the CDR3 is TGTGCCAGCACCTACGGGGGGAACACTGAAGCTTTCTTT. The chain is built from TRBV6-6 and TRBJ1-1, with D possibly TRBD1 on 5 matching bases. The CDR3 length is 13 residues. The ends were cut back, 7 bases at V and 1 base at J, with 10 bases in the middle. Looked up from germline, CDR1 is MNHNY and CDR2 is SVGAGI (reference sequence).